Each of the 21 T cell receptor beta chains below was sequenced from the same sample in a study of blood T cell repertoires in COVID-19. Clones were sequenced by immunoSEQ multiplex PCR, and TCRdb holds only the in-frame ones, with some missing. The table shows around 15,000 clones, with less than 90% occurring only once. Sequenced input: peripheral blood. Receptor source: a man aged 40-55 years with active or convalescent COVID-19.

The V and J genes are TRBV27 and TRBJ2-1; 8 bases agree with TRBD1. This CDR3 has 15 residues. The germline CDR1 and CDR2 sequences are MNHEY and SMNVEV (reference sequence). V shed 5 bases, J shed 8 bases, and the junction held 11 bases outside the gene matches. The CDR3 sequence is CASSIRTGLMDEQFF. Written as DNA, the CDR3 is TGTGCCAGCAGTATAAGGACAGGGCTCATGGATGAGCAGTTCTTC.

This clone was seen just once. The V and J genes are TRBV7-9 and TRBJ2-1, with 7 bases lining up with TRBD1. CDR3 length: 16 residues. The trim removed 5 bases at V and 1 base at J, leaving 8 bases unmatched. Germline V lookup: CDR1 SEHNR, CDR2 FQNEAQ (reference sequence). The CDR3: CASSRAGTESYNEQFF. The DNA of the CDR3 is TGTGCCAGCAGCCGCGCCGGGACAGAGTCCTACAATGAGCAGTTCTTC. The variable domain in full, with the rest retrieved from reference TRBV7-9 and TRBJ2-1, is DTGVSQNPRHKITKRGQNVTFRCDPISEHNRLYWYRQTLGQGPEFLTYFQNEAQLEKSRLLSDRFSAERPKGSFSTLEIQRTEQGDSAMYLCASSRAGTESYNEQFFGPGTRLTVL.

The chain links TRBV4-1 to TRBJ1-1; D is undetermined. Germline V CDR1 and CDR2: MGHRA, YSYEKL. The V end was cut by 2 bases, the J end by 4 bases, with 11 bases between. The CDR3 covers 14 residues. CDR3 DNA: TGCGCCAGCAGCCAACCCGGGGTCGGCACTGAAGCTTTCTTT. It encodes CASSQPGVGTEAFF.

This clone was counted only a few times. This chain uses TRBV10-1 with TRBJ2-2, with TRBD2 identical over 9 bases. This CDR3 is built from 15 residues. The V and J ends lost 4 bases and 3 bases, in that order; junction bases with no gene match: 3. Germline V gives CDR1 WNHNN, CDR2 SYGVQD (reference sequence). CDR3 coding DNA: TGCGCCAGCAGTGTCGAGCGGGGGGACACCGGGGAGCTGTTTTTT. It yields the protein CASSVERGDTGELFF.

The chain is built from TRBV11-2 and TRBJ1-3, with D unclear. This CDR3 is built from 16 residues. V was trimmed by 1 base and J by 1 base, leaving 11 bases between them. The germline CDR1 and CDR2 sequences are SGHAT and FQNNGV. Here the CDR3 reads CASSLGAGSSGNTIYF. As DNA, the CDR3 is TGTGCCAGCAGCTTAGGGGCGGGCTCATCTGGAAACACCATATATTTT.

The rearrangement links TRBV25-1 to TRBJ2-7; TRBD1 matches at 7 bases. The CDR3 covers 14 residues. Germline CDR1 is MGHDK and CDR2 is SYGVNS. The trim removed 1 base at V and 2 bases at J, leaving 2 bases unmatched. Here the CDR3 DNA reads TGTGCCAGCAGTGAATCGGGGACAGCCTACGAGCAGTACTTC. The encoded protein is CASSESGTAYEQYF.

The chain employs TRBV5-1 and TRBJ1-6, with a weak D call TRBD1 (5 bases). Germline V CDR1 and CDR2: SGHRS, YFSETQ. V shed 5 bases and J shed 9 bases, with 12 bases lying between them. The CDR3 covers 13 residues. CDR3 bases: TGCGCCAGCAGGGGGCAGGGAGGTTCACCCCTCCACTTT. As protein: CASRGQGGSPLHF.

This sequence joins TRBV4-1 and TRBJ1-4; 7 nucleotides agree with TRBD1. Germline V gene sequence: CDR1 MGHRA, CDR2 YSYEKL. Losses at the gene ends were 2 bases for V and 8 bases for J; bases not matched to a gene: 8. This CDR3 comprises 15 residues. The chain's CDR3 is CASSQRRDSAEKLFF. Here the CDR3 DNA reads TGCGCCAGCAGCCAAAGGAGGGACAGTGCGGAAAAACTGTTTTTT.

DNA of the CDR3: TGTGCCAGCTCACCCGGTATACAGGGGGCTCGCGAGCAGTACTTC. Its protein product is CASSPGIQGAREQYF. The chain recombines TRBV18 with TRBJ2-7; TRBD1 agrees at 9 bases. The J segment lost 6 bases and the V segment lost 3 bases, leaving 9 bases of the junction unmatched. CDR1 and CDR2 from the germline V gene are KGHSH and LQKENI. The CDR3 contains 15 residues.

V is TRBV29-1 and J is TRBJ1-6; 8 nucleotides match TRBD1. Germline CDR1 SQVTM, CDR2 ANQGSEA. Trimming cost V 6 bases and J 8 bases; bases outside gene matches: 12. The CDR3 runs to 15 residues. Here the CDR3 DNA reads TGCAGCGTGAGCCTGTTGACAGGGGCTGATTCACCCCTCCACTTT. It yields the protein CSVSLLTGADSPLHF.

The chain couples TRBV15 to TRBJ2-7, with D possibly TRBD2 on 6 matching bases. Deletions cut 0 bases from V and 6 bases from J, with 18 bases between. Germline CDR1 LNHNV, CDR2 YYDKDF (reference sequence). The CDR3 loop spans 16 amino acids. The CDR3 protein is CATSRDYGGNLGEQYF. CDR3 nucleotide sequence: TGTGCCACCAGCAGAGATTACGGAGGGAATCTAGGCGAGCAGTACTTC. The variable domain in full, with the rest retrieved from reference TRBV15 and TRBJ2-7, is DAMVIQNPRYQVTQFGKPVTLSCSQTLNHNVMYWYQQKSSQAPKLLFHYYDKDFNNEADTPDNFQSRRPNTSFCFLDIRSPGLGDTAMYLCATSRDYGGNLGEQYFGPGTRLTVT.

V usage is TRBV11-2 and J usage is TRBJ2-1, with 9 positions matching TRBD2. The length of the CDR3 is 16 residues. CDR1 SGHAT and CDR2 FQNNGV come from the germline V gene. The junction had 10 bases not matched to a gene; V was cut back by 3 bases and J by 7 bases. The CDR3 DNA sequence: TGTGCCAGCAGCTTTGCGGGGGGGGCCCTTTGGAATGAGCAGTTCTTC. Encoded protein: CASSFAGGALWNEQFF.

In this sample, this clone turned up a few times. The V and J genes are TRBV3-1 (or the pseudogene TRBV3-2) and TRBJ2-5; TRBD2 might be the D (6 bases). The CDR3 consists of 14 residues. Germline assignment: CDR1 LGHDT and CDR2 YNNKEL (reference sequence). Trimming took off 4 bases at V and 3 bases at J, with 12 bases between the two ends. The CDR3 region is CASSPVGGKETQYF. In DNA form, the CDR3 reads TGTGCCAGCAGCCCTGTCGGGGGAAAAGAGACCCAGTACTTC.

This clone was counted between two and nine times. V and J are TRBV10-3 and TRBJ1-6, with D possibly TRBD1 on 6 matching bases. Per germline, CDR1 ENHRY and CDR2 SYGVKD. This CDR3 is 13 amino acids long. Trimming cost V 6 bases and J 7 bases, with 10 bases left between them. CDR3 sequence (DNA): TGTGCCATCAGAGGACAGTACAATTCACCCCTCCACTTT. Amino acids: CAIRGQYNSPLHF.

The rearrangement joins TRBV5-1 to TRBJ1-4; no reliable D call. Germline CDR1 and CDR2: SGHRS and YFSETQ. Trimming took off 4 bases at V and 4 bases at J, with 14 bases between the two ends. The CDR3 covers 15 residues. The CDR3 spells CASSEGKGYNEKLFF. The CDR3, as DNA: TGCGCCAGCAGCGAGGGCAAAGGGTATAATGAAAAACTGTTTTTT.

The J gene is TRBJ1-1, the V gene TRBV12-3 or TRBV12-4; D is ambiguous. There are 13 residues in the CDR3. Trimming shortened V by 7 bases and J by 3 bases, and 12 bases separated the two germline ends. Here the CDR3 DNA reads TGTGCCAGCAAAGGCGGGATGGACACTGAAGCTTTCTTT. As protein: CASKGGMDTEAFF.

The chain is built from TRBV7-2 and TRBJ2-5; 7 bases are a match to TRBD2. J was trimmed by 5 bases and V by 5 bases; bases with no gene match: 14. Per the germline V gene, CDR1 is SGHTA and CDR2 is FQGNSA. This CDR3 has 16 amino acids. CDR3 DNA: TGTGCCAGCAGCCCCCTACTAGCGCCCGATGCGGAGACCCAGTACTTC. Its translation is CASSPLLAPDAETQYF.

This clone was observed once. The chain is built from TRBV5-1 and TRBJ2-7; D perhaps matches TRBD1 (6 bases). This CDR3 is 13 amino acids long. V was shortened by 3 bases and J by 3 bases, with 10 bases between the two germline ends. Germline V gene sequence: CDR1 SGHRS, CDR2 YFSETQ. CDR3 DNA: TGCGCCAGCAGCTACGACAGGCTCTACGAGCAGTACTTC. It specifies CASSYDRLYEQYF.

The V gene is TRBV7-9, the J gene TRBJ1-2; D is possibly TRBD1 (5 bases). The CDR3 spans 14 residues. V dropped 1 base and J dropped 7 bases, with 13 bases sitting between them. CDR1 SEHNR and CDR2 FQNEAQ come from the germline V gene (reference sequence). CDR3 loop: CASSLDGQRGGYTF. CDR3 nucleotides: TGTGCCAGCAGCTTAGACGGCCAAAGGGGTGGCTACACCTTC.

V gene TRBV6-6 combines with J gene TRBJ2-1, with TRBD1 as a possible D gene (6 bases). The CDR3 is made up of 14 amino acids. The V end lost 8 bases, the J end lost 1 base, and 12 bases lay between the germline ends. CDR1 MNHNY and CDR2 SVGAGI come from the germline V gene (reference sequence). CDR3 in DNA: TGTGCCAGCGCGGCAGGGGAGTCCTACAATGAGCAGTTCTTC. Protein: CASAAGESYNEQFF.

This chain joins TRBV2 and TRBJ2-2; the match to TRBD2 covers 7 bases. J gave up 10 bases and V 10 bases, and 18 bases lay outside the gene matches. This CDR3 spans 15 amino acids. Germline V gives CDR1 SNHLY, CDR2 FYNNEI. This CDR3 reads CAISGASGGLAELFF. The CDR3 DNA follows: TGTGCCATTTCCGGGGCTAGCGGTGGCCTGGCGGAGCTGTTTTTT.